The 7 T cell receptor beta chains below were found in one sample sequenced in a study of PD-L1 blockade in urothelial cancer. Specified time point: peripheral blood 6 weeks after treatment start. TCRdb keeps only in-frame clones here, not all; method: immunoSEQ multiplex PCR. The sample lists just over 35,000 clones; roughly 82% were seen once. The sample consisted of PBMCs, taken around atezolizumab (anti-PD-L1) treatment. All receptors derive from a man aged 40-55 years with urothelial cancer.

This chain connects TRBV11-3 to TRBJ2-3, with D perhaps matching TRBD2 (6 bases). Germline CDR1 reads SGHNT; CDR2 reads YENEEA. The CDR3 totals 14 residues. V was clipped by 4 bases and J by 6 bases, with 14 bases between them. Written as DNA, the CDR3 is TGTGCCAGCAGCTCCCCCCGAGGAGGGGATACGCAGTATTTT. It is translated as CASSSPRGGDTQYF.

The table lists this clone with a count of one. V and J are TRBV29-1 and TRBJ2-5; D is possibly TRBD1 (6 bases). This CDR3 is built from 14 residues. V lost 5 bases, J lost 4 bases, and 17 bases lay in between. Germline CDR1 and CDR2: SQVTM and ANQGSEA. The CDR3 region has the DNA TGCAGCGTTCCGACAGGAGGTGTTGGAGAGACCCAGTACTTC. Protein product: CSVPTGGVGETQYF.

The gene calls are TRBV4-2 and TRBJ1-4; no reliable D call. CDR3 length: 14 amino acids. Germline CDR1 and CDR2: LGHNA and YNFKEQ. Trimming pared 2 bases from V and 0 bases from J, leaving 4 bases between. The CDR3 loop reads CASSQYSTNEKLFF. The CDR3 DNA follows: TGTGCCAGCAGCCAATATTCAACTAATGAAAAACTGTTTTTT.

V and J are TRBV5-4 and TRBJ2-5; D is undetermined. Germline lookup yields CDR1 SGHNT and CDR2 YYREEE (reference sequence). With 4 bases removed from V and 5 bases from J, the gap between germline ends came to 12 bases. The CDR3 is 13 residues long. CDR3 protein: CASSPTSEETQYF. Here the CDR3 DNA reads TGTGCCAGCAGCCCCACCTCCGAGGAGACCCAGTACTTC.

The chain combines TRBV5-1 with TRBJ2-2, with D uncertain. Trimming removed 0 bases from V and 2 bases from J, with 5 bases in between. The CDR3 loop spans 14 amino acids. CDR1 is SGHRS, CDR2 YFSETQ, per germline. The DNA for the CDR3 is TGCGCCAGCAGCTTGGTCCTCAACACCGGGGAGCTGTTTTTT. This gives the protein CASSLVLNTGELFF.

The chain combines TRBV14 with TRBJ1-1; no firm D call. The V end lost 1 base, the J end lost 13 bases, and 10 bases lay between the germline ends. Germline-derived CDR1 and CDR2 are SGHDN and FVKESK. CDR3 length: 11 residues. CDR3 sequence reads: CASSQVGVGFF. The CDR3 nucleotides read TGTGCCAGCAGCCAAGTTGGAGTTGGTTTCTTT.

CDR3 nucleotides: TGTGCCAGCAGTTCATTCCTAGCGGGCACAGATACGCAGTATTTT. Translated: CASSSFLAGTDTQYF. This rearrangement joins TRBV27 to TRBJ2-3; 7 bases match TRBD2. The CDR3 is 15 amino acids. Germline assignment: CDR1 MNHEY and CDR2 SMNVEV (reference sequence). Unmatched junction bases numbered 5, after V lost 4 bases and J lost 1 base.